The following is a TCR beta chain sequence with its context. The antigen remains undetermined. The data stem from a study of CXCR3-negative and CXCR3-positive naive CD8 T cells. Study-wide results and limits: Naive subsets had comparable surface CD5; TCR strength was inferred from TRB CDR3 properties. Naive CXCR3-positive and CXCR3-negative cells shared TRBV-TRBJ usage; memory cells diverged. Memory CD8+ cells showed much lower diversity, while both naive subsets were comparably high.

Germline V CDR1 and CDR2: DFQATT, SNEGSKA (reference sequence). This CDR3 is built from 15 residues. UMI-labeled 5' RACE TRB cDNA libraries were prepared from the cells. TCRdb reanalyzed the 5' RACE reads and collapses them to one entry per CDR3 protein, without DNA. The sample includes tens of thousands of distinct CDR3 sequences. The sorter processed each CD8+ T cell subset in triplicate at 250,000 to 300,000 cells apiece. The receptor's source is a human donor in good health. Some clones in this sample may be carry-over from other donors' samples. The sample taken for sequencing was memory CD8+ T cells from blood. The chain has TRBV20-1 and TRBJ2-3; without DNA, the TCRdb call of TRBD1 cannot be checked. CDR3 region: CSAGGPGGRGDTQYF.